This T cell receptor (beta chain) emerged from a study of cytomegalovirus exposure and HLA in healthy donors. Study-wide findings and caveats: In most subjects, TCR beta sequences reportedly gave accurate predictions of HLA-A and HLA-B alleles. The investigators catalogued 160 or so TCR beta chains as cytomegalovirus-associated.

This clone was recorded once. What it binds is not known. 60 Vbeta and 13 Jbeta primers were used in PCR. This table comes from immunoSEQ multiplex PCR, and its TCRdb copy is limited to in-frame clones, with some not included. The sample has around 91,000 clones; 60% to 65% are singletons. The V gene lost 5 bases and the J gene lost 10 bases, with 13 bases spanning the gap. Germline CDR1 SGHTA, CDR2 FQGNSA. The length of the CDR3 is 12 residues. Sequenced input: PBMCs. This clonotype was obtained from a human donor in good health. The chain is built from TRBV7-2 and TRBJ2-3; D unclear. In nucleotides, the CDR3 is TGTGCCAGCAGCCCAGCGTCCGACCCGCAGTATTTT. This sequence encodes CASSPASDPQYF.